These 13 T cell receptor beta chains share one sample of origin, sequenced in a study of T-cell memory formation after mild COVID-19. TCRdb re-called the 5' RACE reads through MiXCR, storing one row per CDR3 protein. The sample has about 540,000 distinct CDR3 sequences, around 20% seen once. The sequencing input was PBMCs or a T cell subset sorted from them (not recorded which). The receptors were gathered from an adult woman who had mild COVID-19 (a few samples of this study predate the infection). Cell type and time point are not known.

This rearrangement joins TRBV7-3 to TRBJ2-2, with D hard to call. Trimming took 2 bases from V and 0 from J, leaving 7 bases between them. CDR1 and CDR2 from the germline V gene are SGHTA and FQGTGA. This CDR3 contains 15 residues. The CDR3 here is CASSLADTNTGELFF. CDR3 bases: TGTGCCAGCAGCTTAGCGGATACGAACACCGGGGAGCTGTTTTTT.

This chain uses TRBV7-9 with TRBJ2-7, with 7 bases aligning to TRBD1. Trimming took 4 bases from V and 4 from J; bases not matched to a gene: 10. Germline V gene data show CDR1 as SEHNR and CDR2 as FQNEAQ (reference sequence). CDR3 length: 15 amino acids. The CDR3 DNA reads TGTGCCAGCAGCTCCGGACAGGAAGCGCGATACGAGCAGTACTTC. Translated: CASSSGQEARYEQYF.

This clonotype was seen a few times. This chain links TRBV1 with TRBJ1-1; the D call TRBD1 from the table was never checked on the DNA. TRBV1 is termed a pseudogene. This CDR3 comprises 19 residues. The CDR3 spells CTSSQDQGNYGGSQGNLIF. The CDR3 DNA reads TGCACCAGCAGCCAAGATCAGGGGAATTATGGAGGAAGCCAAGGAAATCTCATCTTT.

This sequence joins TRBV7-6 and TRBJ2-1, with 11 bases lining up with TRBD1. V shed 5 bases, J shed 7 bases, and the junction held 13 bases outside the gene matches. This CDR3 is built from 17 residues. CDR1 and CDR2 (germline): SGHVS, FNYEAQ. As DNA, the CDR3 is TGTGCCAGCAGCGTGTGGCCCCGCGGACAGGGGGCGAATGAGCAGTTCTTC. Encoded protein: CASSVWPRGQGANEQFF.

This clonotype has more than one count but fewer than ten. This chain connects TRBV2 to TRBJ2-7; D call uncertain. The CDR3 runs to 11 residues. Between the trimmed V and J ends, which lost 6 bases and 6 bases, there was a span of 9 bases. From germline, CDR1 is SNHLY and CDR2 FYNNEI. Here the CDR3 reads CASSLSREQYF. The CDR3 DNA follows: TGTGCCAGCAGCTTGTCCCGCGAGCAGTACTTC.

This clonotype was seen more than once but under ten times. The CDR3 sequence is CATLRATGELFF. The CDR3 DNA reads TGCGCGACCCTTCGGGCCACCGGGGAGCTGTTTTTT. The genes are TRBV4-1 and TRBJ2-2; D remains ambiguous. The germline V gene encodes CDR1 MGHRA and CDR2 YSYEKL. The CDR3 is made up of 12 amino acids.

This rearrangement joins TRBV7-6 to TRBJ2-1; 13 bases are a match to TRBD2. The CDR3 covers 15 residues. The junction had 8 bases not matched to a gene; V was cut back by 5 bases and J by 10 bases. The germline V gene has CDR1 SGHVS and CDR2 FNYEAQ. The CDR3 sequence: CASSRLAGGGKEQFF. The CDR3 DNA reads as TGTGCCAGCAGCCGACTAGCGGGAGGTGGGAAAGAGCAGTTCTTC.

This clonotype was observed a single time. The CDR3 sequence is CATRAYEGGRKETQYF. The CDR3 DNA follows: TGTGCCACCCGGGCGTATGAGGGAGGCCGGAAAGAGACCCAGTACTTC. This chain uses TRBV6-2 or TRBV6-3 with TRBJ2-5; possibly TRBD2 for D (6 bases). In germline, CDR1 is MNHEY, CDR2 SVGEGT. The CDR3 covers 16 residues. Trimming removed 10 bases at V and 3 bases at J, with 24 bases between.

The chain carries TRBV20-1 and TRBJ2-5; 7 bases are a match to TRBD2. The CDR3 extends over 15 amino acids. Germline values: CDR1 DFQATT, CDR2 SNEGSKA (reference sequence). The ends lost 0 bases at V and 3 bases at J; junction bases unmatched: 7. In nucleotides, the CDR3 is TGCAGTGCTAGAGATCTTAGTCTAGCGGAAGAGACCCAGTACTTC. Translation: CSARDLSLAEETQYF.

This clonotype was seen only a few times. The rearrangement joins TRBV13 to TRBJ2-3; 9 nucleotides match TRBD2. Germline CDR1 reads PRHDT; CDR2 reads FYEKMQ (reference sequence). Unmatched junction bases numbered 5, after V lost 6 bases and J lost 1 base. This CDR3 is built from 15 residues. CDR3 nucleotides: TGTGCCAGCAGAGGGAGGACTAGCGGCACAGATACGCAGTATTTT. Translation gives CASRGRTSGTDTQYF.

This clonotype was observed at least ten times. For the CDR3, the DNA is TGTGCCAGCAGTGGCGGGGAGCTGTTTTTT. Translating it yields CASSGGELFF. V gene TRBV19 combines with J gene TRBJ2-2; D remains unclear. Germline CDR1 and CDR2: LNHDA and SQIVND (reference sequence). The CDR3 consists of 10 residues. The V and J ends lost 9 bases and 7 bases respectively, with 6 bases between them. Drawing the rest from reference TRBV19 and TRBJ2-2, the complete variable domain is DGGITQSPKYLFRKEGQNVTLSCEQNLNHDAMYWYRQDPGQGLRLIYYSQIVNDFQKGDIAEGYSVSREKKESFPLTVTSAQKNPTAFYLCASSGGELFFGEGSRLTVL.

The J gene is TRBJ2-3, the V gene TRBV9, with 8 bases that match TRBD2. Germline loops: CDR1 SGDLS, CDR2 YYNGEE. There are 18 residues in the CDR3. The V gene end was trimmed by 0 bases and the J gene end by 0 bases; junction bases not matched to a gene: 9. The CDR3 region is CASSVALFSGESTDTQYF. CDR3 nucleotide sequence: TGTGCCAGCAGCGTAGCCTTGTTTAGCGGGGAAAGCACAGATACGCAGTATTTT.

The chain links TRBV29-1 to TRBJ2-7; D possibly corresponds to TRBD2 (6 bases). Trimming shortened V by 4 bases and J by 1 base, and 11 bases separated the two germline ends. This CDR3 is 13 amino acids long. Per the germline V gene, CDR1 is SQVTM and CDR2 is ANQGSEA. The CDR3 reads CSVGEGTSYEQYF. For the CDR3, the DNA is TGCAGCGTTGGAGAAGGGACTTCCTACGAGCAGTACTTC.